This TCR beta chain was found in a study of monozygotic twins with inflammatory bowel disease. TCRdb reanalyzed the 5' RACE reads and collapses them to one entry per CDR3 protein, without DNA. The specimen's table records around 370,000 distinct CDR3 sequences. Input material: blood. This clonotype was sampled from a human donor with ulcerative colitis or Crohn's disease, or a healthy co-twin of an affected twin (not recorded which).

The CDR3 sequence: CAFDRGNQPQHF. The chain carries TRBV30 and TRBJ1-5; TCRdb selects TRBD1, and the lack of DNA leaves this call unchecked. The CDR3 is 12 residues long. Germline CDR1 and CDR2: GTSNPN and SVGIG (reference sequence).